Sequencing of this T cell receptor (beta chain) was carried out in a study of CD8 T cells in Susac syndrome. The V gene's germline CDR1 is LNHNV and CDR2 YYDKDF (reference sequence). Trimming took 5 bases from V and 6 from J, leaving 22 bases between them. The CDR3 totals 16 residues. After extraction with the RNeasy kit, roughly 0.45 to 1 ug of the RNA was reverse transcribed using random hexamers. TCR beta CDR3 was amplified by immunoSEQ multiplex PCR. This amplification extended across 54 Vbeta and 13 Jbeta segments. One entry per CDR3 protein, called by TCRdb with MiXCR from the immunoSEQ multiplex PCR reads. The table has about 120,000 distinct CDR3 sequences, around 90% seen once. The healthy controls were matched to patients by age and sex. Negative isolation yielded CD4+ and CD8+ T cells, and FACS enriched TEMRA cells.

Source material: CD8+ T cells from PBMCs. The rearrangement uses TRBV15 and TRBJ1-2, with D perhaps TRBD1 (6 bases). The receptor was derived from a human donor in good health. This CDR3 is CATSPQRAAGGDGYTF. CDR3 nucleotides: TGTGCCACCAGCCCCCAAAGGGCAGCCGGGGGCGATGGCTACACCTTC.